A selection of T cell receptor beta chains follows, all from one sample in a study of blood T cell repertoires in COVID-19. Sequencing was performed with immunoSEQ multiplex PCR; in TCRdb, only in-frame clones are kept and a portion is missing. The sample carries some 460,000 clones, about nine tenths recorded once. Sequenced sample: PBMCs or T cells enriched from blood (not recorded which). Receptors were obtained from a woman between 18 and 29 years old who had recovered from COVID-19. Each CDR3 is given with its conserved first and last residue. The order of the fields is V gene, clone size, D gene, J gene, CDR3 DNA, CDR3 protein. The D gene is left open where the match is weak. Clone sizes are given selectively: once, few, many, or a class where the clone is expanded.

V gene: TRBV6-5; clone size: NA; D gene: TRBD1; J gene: TRBJ1-4; CDR3 DNA: TGTGCCAGCAGGGGACAGAGAGATGAAAAACTGTTTTTT; CDR3 protein: CASRGQRDEKLFF
V gene: TRBV29-1; clone size: NA; D gene: NA; J gene: TRBJ1-1; CDR3 DNA: TGCAGCGTTGAAAAGGGGGCTGAAGCTTTCTTT; CDR3 protein: CSVEKGAEAFF
V gene: TRBV2; clone size: NA; D gene: NA; J gene: TRBJ1-1; CDR3 DNA: TGTGCCAGCAGTGAGGCAGATTTCTACACTGAAGCTTTCTTT; CDR3 protein: CASSEADFYTEAFF
V gene: TRBV28; clone size: NA; D gene: TRBD1; J gene: TRBJ1-5; CDR3 DNA: TGTGCCAGCAGTCCCCCGGTGGGACAGGAAGGGAGCAATCAGCCCCAGCATTTT; CDR3 protein: CASSPPVGQEGSNQPQHF
V gene: TRBV19; clone size: once; D gene: TRBD2; J gene: TRBJ2-1; CDR3 DNA: TGTGCCAGTAGTAGGGCGGGGGGAGACAATGAGCAGTTCTTC; CDR3 protein: CASSRAGGDNEQFF
V gene: TRBV5-1; clone size: NA; D gene: TRBD2; J gene: TRBJ2-3; CDR3 DNA: TGCGCCAGCAGGGCTATAGCGGGTAGCACAGATACGCAGTATTTT; CDR3 protein: CASRAIAGSTDTQYF
V gene: TRBV4-2; clone size: NA; D gene: TRBD2; J gene: TRBJ2-5; CDR3 DNA: TGTGCCAGCAGCCAAGGGGAGGAGCGGGGGGGCGGCGAGACCCAGTACTTC; CDR3 protein: CASSQGEERGGGETQYF
V gene: TRBV4-1; clone size: NA; D gene: TRBD2; J gene: TRBJ2-3; CDR3 DNA: TGCGCCAGCAGCCAAGGGGGGAGGGGAAAAACTAGCACAGATACGCAGTATTTT; CDR3 protein: CASSQGGRGKTSTDTQYF
V gene: TRBV24-1; clone size: NA; D gene: NA; J gene: TRBJ1-1; CDR3 DNA: TGTGCCACCATGTCAGGGAACACTGAAGCTTTCTTT; CDR3 protein: CATMSGNTEAFF
V gene: TRBV2; clone size: NA; D gene: NA; J gene: TRBJ1-1; CDR3 DNA: TGTGCCAGCAGCTCAGACATCGCGGGGACTGAAGCTTTCTTT; CDR3 protein: CASSSDIAGTEAFF
V gene: TRBV28; clone size: NA; D gene: NA; J gene: TRBJ1-2; CDR3 DNA: TGTGCCAGCAGTTTACCCCAAGGGGGGGTTGGGGGCTATGGCTACACCTTC; CDR3 protein: CASSLPQGGVGGYGYTF
V gene: TRBV6-5; clone size: NA; D gene: TRBD2; J gene: TRBJ2-7; CDR3 DNA: TGTGCCAGCAGTTACAGACTAGCGGGGACCTACGAGCAGTACTTC; CDR3 protein: CASSYRLAGTYEQYF
V gene: TRBV19; clone size: NA; D gene: NA; J gene: TRBJ2-7; CDR3 DNA: TGTGCCAGTAGTAAATCCGCGACAGGCTTCTCCTACGAGCAGTACTTC; CDR3 protein: CASSKSATGFSYEQYF
V gene: TRBV20-1; clone size: NA; D gene: TRBD2; J gene: TRBJ2-1; CDR3 DNA: TGCAGTGGGGCTAGCGGGAATGAGCAGTTCTTC; CDR3 protein: CSGASGNEQFF
V gene: TRBV2; clone size: NA; D gene: TRBD1; J gene: TRBJ2-3; CDR3 DNA: TGTGCCAGCAGTGAAGCGGTGGGACAGGGGTCATTGAGCACAGATACGCAGTATTTT; CDR3 protein: CASSEAVGQGSLSTDTQYF
V gene: TRBV29-1; clone size: NA; D gene: TRBD1; J gene: TRBJ1-1; CDR3 DNA: TGCAGCGTTCCCCCGGGACAGGCGAACACTGAAGCTTTCTTT; CDR3 protein: CSVPPGQANTEAFF
V gene: TRBV2; clone size: few; D gene: TRBD2; J gene: TRBJ2-5; CDR3 DNA: TGTGCCAGCAGTCCTCCTCTAGCGGGCCAAGAGACCCAGTACTTC; CDR3 protein: CASSPPLAGQETQYF
V gene: TRBV6-5; clone size: NA; D gene: NA; J gene: TRBJ2-7; CDR3 DNA: TGTGCCAGCAGTCAGGGTTTGGCGAGAACGTACGAGCAGTACTTC; CDR3 protein: CASSQGLARTYEQYF
V gene: TRBV11-2; clone size: NA; D gene: NA; J gene: TRBJ1-1; CDR3 DNA: TGTGCCAGCAGCTTAGAACGGAGGAACACTGAAGCTTTCTTT; CDR3 protein: CASSLERRNTEAFF
V gene: TRBV10-2; clone size: NA; D gene: TRBD2; J gene: TRBJ2-7; CDR3 DNA: TGCGCCAGCAGTGATCCCGGGACTAGCTTCCACGAGCAGTACTTC; CDR3 protein: CASSDPGTSFHEQYF
V gene: TRBV19; clone size: NA; D gene: NA; J gene: TRBJ1-2; CDR3 DNA: TGTGCCAGTATTCCCGACACCGATCGCTATGGCTACACCTTC; CDR3 protein: CASIPDTDRYGYTF
V gene: TRBV4-1; clone size: once; D gene: TRBD1; J gene: TRBJ1-3; CDR3 DNA: TGCGCCAGCAGCCGCGACAGGGTTGGGCACACCATATATTTT; CDR3 protein: CASSRDRVGHTIYF
V gene: TRBV6-5; clone size: once; D gene: TRBD1; J gene: TRBJ1-1; CDR3 DNA: TGTGCCAGCACCGTGAATAACAGGGGCACTGAAGCTTTCTTT; CDR3 protein: CASTVNNRGTEAFF
V gene: TRBV11-3; clone size: NA; D gene: TRBD2; J gene: TRBJ2-1; CDR3 DNA: TGTGCCAGCAGCTTAGACAATCGGGCTAGCGGGTACAATGAGCAGTTCTTC; CDR3 protein: CASSLDNRASGYNEQFF
V gene: TRBV5-8; clone size: NA; D gene: TRBD2; J gene: TRBJ2-7; CDR3 DNA: TGTGCCAGCAGCTTGCCGGGGCAAGTAAGCGGGGGCTACGAGCAGTACTTC; CDR3 protein: CASSLPGQVSGGYEQYF
V gene: TRBV27; clone size: NA; D gene: NA; J gene: TRBJ2-7; CDR3 DNA: TGTGCCAGCAGTGCCCCCAGGGGCCTTAGCGAGCAGTACTTC; CDR3 protein: CASSAPRGLSEQYF
V gene: TRBV5-1; clone size: NA; D gene: TRBD2; J gene: TRBJ2-5; CDR3 DNA: TGCGCCAGCAGCTCAGGACTAGAGCAAAAGACCCAGTACTTC; CDR3 protein: CASSSGLEQKTQYF
V gene: TRBV5-1; clone size: NA; D gene: NA; J gene: TRBJ1-6; CDR3 DNA: TGCGCCAGCAGCTTGGATTCCTATTCACCCCTCCACTTT; CDR3 protein: CASSLDSYSPLHF
V gene: TRBV25-1; clone size: NA; D gene: NA; J gene: TRBJ2-6; CDR3 DNA: TGTGCCAGCTCTCAGGTTCGGGGTCGCTCTGGGGCCAACGTCCTGACTTTC; CDR3 protein: CASSQVRGRSGANVLTF
V gene: TRBV5-1; clone size: NA; D gene: NA; J gene: TRBJ1-3; CDR3 DNA: TGCGCCAGCAAAGACCGGGAAAGGGATTCAAACACCATATATTTT; CDR3 protein: CASKDRERDSNTIYF
V gene: TRBV4-2; clone size: NA; D gene: TRBD1; J gene: TRBJ1-1; CDR3 DNA: TGTGCCAGCAGCCAAGATGTTGGGACAGGGGACTCAAACACTGAAGCTTTCTTT; CDR3 protein: CASSQDVGTGDSNTEAFF
V gene: TRBV27; clone size: NA; D gene: NA; J gene: TRBJ1-2; CDR3 DNA: TGTGCCAGCAGTCTGGACAGCAGTCTGCTCTATGGCTACACCTTC; CDR3 protein: CASSLDSSLLYGYTF
V gene: TRBV5-1; clone size: NA; D gene: NA; J gene: TRBJ2-7; CDR3 DNA: TGCGCCAGCAGCCCGGACAGTGGACTCTACGAGCAGTACTTC; CDR3 protein: CASSPDSGLYEQYF
V gene: TRBV30; clone size: NA; D gene: TRBD2; J gene: TRBJ2-7; CDR3 DNA: TGTGCCTGGATGCGGGAGAGCTACGAGCAGTACTTC; CDR3 protein: CAWMRESYEQYF
V gene: TRBV28; clone size: NA; D gene: TRBD1; J gene: TRBJ1-1; CDR3 DNA: TGTGCCAGCAGTTTAAGTGGGACAGGGAACACTGAAGCTTTCTTT; CDR3 protein: CASSLSGTGNTEAFF